This T cell receptor (beta chain) derives from a study of T cells in localized non-small cell lung cancer. The protocol was immunoSEQ multiplex PCR, while the TCRdb copy is restricted to in-frame clones and leaves out a portion. The data show tens of thousands of clones, with about four fifths seen just once and 1% to 1.5% held by the top ten. Notes on this clone: Its antigen is unidentified.

CDR1 is MNHNS, CDR2 SASEGT, per germline. This CDR3 contains 15 residues. V lost 5 bases, J lost 4 bases, and 14 bases lay in between. Study observations and caveats: A raised T cell density in blood coincided with lengthier overall survival.

The chain carries TRBV6-1 and TRBJ1-4; the D gene is possibly TRBD1 (5 bases). The receptor was derived from a female donor at least 60 years old with stage I lung adenocarcinoma. The input for sequencing was peripheral blood, taken before any cancer treatment. CDR3 protein: CASSTPRGLNEKLFF. In nucleotides, the CDR3 is TGTGCCAGCAGTACCCCGAGGGGTCTTAATGAAAAACTGTTTTTT.